This T cell receptor (beta chain) was identified in a study of blood T cell repertoires in COVID-19. Overall study context: Sources were T cells, B-cell-depleted T cells, or PBMCs; the material itself was cDNA or gDNA.

V was clipped by 0 bases and J by 5 bases, with 9 bases between them. This CDR3 region has 14 residues. The germline gives CDR1 MGHDK, CDR2 SYGVNS. In the authors' workflow: Cell counts per sample came from amplifying reference gene primers. The data were produced by immunoSEQ multiplex PCR, yet TCRdb's version contains in-frame clones alone and is incomplete. Clonal size and the V and J genes are those of that table, whereas D and trimming came from the DNA. The sample yields 220,000 or so clones, about nine tenths seen once. This receptor was identified in a man in his sixties who had recovered from COVID-19. Material for sequencing was peripheral blood. V usage is TRBV25-1 and J usage is TRBJ2-3; TRBD2 is a possible D gene (6 bases). CDR3 DNA sequence: TGTGCCAGCAGTGAATATAGCGGAGGAGATACGCAGTATTTT. It yields the protein CASSEYSGGDTQYF.